The TCR beta chain under discussion was sequenced for a study of shared clonotypes between healthy human individuals. At the level of the study: CD4 naive cells filled three plates per donor, CD4 memory three, CD8 naive two and CD8 memory one.

When replicate PCRs were run on sorted subsets, they used 200 to 250 ng DNA, about 30,000 T cell genomes. Sequenced by immunoSEQ multiplex PCR; TCRdb stores in-frame clones only, minus some. The sample lists 550,000 to 850,000 clones; roughly 72% were seen once. After removal of 3 bases from V and 1 base from J, the junction contained 6 bases not matched to a gene. The CDR3 loop spans 16 amino acids. Germline assignment: CDR1 KGHSH and CDR2 LQKENI. This clone appeared once. This chain uses TRBV18 with TRBJ2-7, with 10 bases matching TRBD2. Sequenced material: memory CD4+ T cells sorted from blood. Sample subset: CD45RA-negative fraction. The clonotype comes from a woman in her twenties or thirties in good health. The CDR3 is CASSPAPSGRSYEQYF. The CDR3 bases are TGTGCCAGCTCACCGGCTCCTAGCGGGAGATCCTACGAGCAGTACTTC. The full variable domain, rest sourced from reference TRBV18 and TRBJ2-7, is NAGVMQNPRHLVRRRGQEARLRCSPMKGHSHVYWYRQLPEEGLKFMVYLQKENIIDESGMPKERFSAEFPKEGPSILRIQQVVRGDSAAYFCASSPAPSGRSYEQYFGPGTRLTVT.